Shown below are 17 T cell receptor beta chains from a single sample sequenced in a study of T cell changes during pregnancy in multiple sclerosis. Data came from immunoSEQ multiplex PCR; TCRdb stores just in-frame clones and leaves some out. This sample has about 68,000 clones; over 75% occur once, and the top ten carry roughly 1.5%. The sample was peripheral blood, taken in the third trimester of pregnancy. These receptors all stem from a female donor with multiple sclerosis, enrolled in a pregnancy study.

The chain is built from TRBV27 and TRBJ1-2, with a weak D call TRBD1 (6 bases). The CDR3 runs to 12 residues. V was shortened by 7 bases and J by 4 bases, with 10 bases between the two germline ends. CDR1 is MNHEY and CDR2 is SMNVEV in the germline V gene (reference sequence). CDR3 nucleotide sequence: TGTGCCAGCAAGATGGACAGCTATGGCTACACCTTC. Its translation is CASKMDSYGYTF.

The chain employs TRBV19 and TRBJ1-1; TRBD1 is a possible D gene (5 bases). Trimming shortened V by 1 base and J by 0 bases, and 12 bases separated the two germline ends. The CDR3 has 16 residues. Germline-derived CDR1 and CDR2 are LNHDA and SQIVND (reference sequence). CDR3 in amino acids: CASSIAPGGMNTEAFF. CDR3 bases: TGTGCCAGTAGTATAGCCCCCGGGGGGATGAACACTGAAGCTTTCTTT.

The chain couples TRBV18 to TRBJ1-5; D may be TRBD1 (6 bases). The CDR3 is 15 amino acids. Per germline, CDR1 KGHSH and CDR2 LQKENI. Trimming shortened V by 0 bases and J by 3 bases, and 9 bases separated the two germline ends. The CDR3 nucleotides are TGTGCCAGCTCACCACCGGACAGTTACAATCAGCCCCAGCATTTT. Protein: CASSPPDSYNQPQHF. Using reference TRBV18 and TRBJ1-5 for the parts outside the CDR3, the full variable domain is NAGVMQNPRHLVRRRGQEARLRCSPMKGHSHVYWYRQLPEEGLKFMVYLQKENIIDESGMPKERFSAEFPKEGPSILRIQQVVRGDSAAYFCASSPPDSYNQPQHFGDGTRLSIL.

The genes are TRBV19 and TRBJ1-1; D is ambiguous. Deletions cut 3 bases from V and 0 bases from J, with 8 bases between. The CDR3 runs 14 residues. Germline CDR1 and CDR2: LNHDA and SQIVND (reference sequence). Written as DNA, the CDR3 is TGTGCCAGTAGTATCGGAGGGATGAACACTGAAGCTTTCTTT. Amino acids: CASSIGGMNTEAFF.

CDR3 loop: CASRGTENEKLFF. The DNA of the CDR3 is TGTGCCAGCAGAGGGACAGAAAATGAAAAACTGTTTTTT. The rearrangement joins TRBV6-5 to TRBJ1-4, with TRBD1 matching over 7 bases. The trim removed 6 bases at V and 5 bases at J, leaving 3 bases unmatched. Germline V gene sequence: CDR1 MNHEY, CDR2 SVGAGI. This CDR3 comprises 13 residues.

This clone appeared a single time. The chain joins TRBV5-1 to TRBJ1-1, with 7 bases matching TRBD1. Germline-derived CDR1 and CDR2 are SGHRS and YFSETQ. After removal of 3 bases from V and 7 bases from J, the junction contained 15 bases not matched to a gene. This CDR3 spans 16 amino acids. CDR3 loop: CASSWSASQGLNEAFF. CDR3 nucleotide sequence: TGCGCCAGCAGCTGGTCCGCATCACAGGGGTTAAATGAAGCTTTCTTT.

V gene TRBV10-3 combines with J gene TRBJ1-2; D is unclear. The germline V gene has CDR1 ENHRY and CDR2 SYGVKD. V lost 10 bases, J lost 1 base, and 4 bases lay in between. The CDR3 spans 10 residues. CDR3 DNA: TGTGCCACACTTAACTATGGCTACACCTTC. Protein: CATLNYGYTF.

The chain combines TRBV7-9 with TRBJ1-2; 8 positions match TRBD1. CDR3 size: 13 residues. Germline V gene sequence: CDR1 SEHNR, CDR2 FQNEAQ (reference sequence). V shed 5 bases, J shed 3 bases, and the junction held 2 bases outside the gene matches. CDR3 nucleotides: TGTGCCAGCAGCCACAGGGGGGACTATGGCTACACCTTC. This gives the protein CASSHRGDYGYTF.

The rearrangement uses TRBV19 and TRBJ2-3; D ambiguous. V lost 5 bases and J lost 3, with 12 bases in between. The CDR3 loop spans 14 amino acids. Per the germline V gene, CDR1 is LNHDA and CDR2 is SQIVND (reference sequence). The CDR3 reads CASSETARTDTQYF. Here the CDR3 DNA reads TGTGCCAGTAGTGAAACGGCCAGGACAGATACGCAGTATTTT.

The J gene is TRBJ2-4, the V gene TRBV9; 7 bases are a match to TRBD2. Germline CDR1 SGDLS, CDR2 YYNGEE. V lost 3 bases and J lost 3; bases outside the gene matches: 3. The CDR3 runs to 14 residues. The CDR3 region has the DNA TGTGCCAGCAGCGCGAGCGGGAACAAAAACATTCAGTACTTC. This sequence encodes CASSASGNKNIQYF.

This sequence joins TRBV30 and TRBJ2-7, with 7 bases fitting TRBD1. With V trimmed by 1 base and J by 5 bases, 8 bases remained unmatched. The CDR3 is 14 residues long. CDR1 GTSNPN and CDR2 SVGIG come from the germline V gene (reference sequence). The CDR3, as DNA: TGTGCCTGGAGTGCGACAGGGTTCCTGAACGAGCAGTACTTC. Translation: CAWSATGFLNEQYF.

V gene TRBV11-1 combines with J gene TRBJ2-5; TRBD1 is a possible D gene (5 bases). This CDR3 spans 15 amino acids. CDR1 and CDR2 (germline): SGHAT, FQDESV (reference sequence). The ends were cut back, 1 base at V and 2 bases at J, with 11 bases in the middle. CDR3 loop: CASSLGLDRQETQYF. The CDR3 region has the DNA TGTGCCAGCAGCTTAGGACTCGACAGACAAGAGACCCAGTACTTC. Based on the CDR3 plus reference TRBV11-1 and TRBJ2-5, the full variable domain is EAEVAQSPRYKITEKSQAVAFWCDPISGHATLYWYRQILGQGPELLVQFQDESVVDDSQLPKDRFSAERLKGVDSTLKIQPAELGDSAMYLCASSLGLDRQETQYFGPGTRLLVL.

This clone was recorded only once. The chain recombines TRBV6-1 with TRBJ2-2; D is undetermined. The CDR3 runs to 17 residues. Trimming removed 1 base from V and 3 bases from J, with 15 bases in between. CDR1 is MNHNS and CDR2 is SASEGT in the germline V gene. The CDR3 DNA follows: TGTGCCAGCAGTGAAGAACCTCGTGACTCCCACACCGGGGAGCTGTTTTTT. Encoded protein: CASSEEPRDSHTGELFF.

The V gene is TRBV19, the J gene TRBJ1-2; 7 positions match TRBD1. This CDR3 is built from 16 residues. V lost 3 bases and J lost 8; bases outside the gene matches: 15. Germline-derived CDR1 and CDR2 are LNHDA and SQIVND (reference sequence). Written as DNA, the CDR3 is TGTGCCAGTAGTATCCCGGACAGGCCACCGTCAGTCGGCTACACCTTC. This gives the protein CASSIPDRPPSVGYTF.

The rearrangement uses TRBV7-2 and TRBJ2-1, with D possibly TRBD2 on 5 matching bases. Germline V gives CDR1 SGHTA, CDR2 FQGNSA. The V end lost 5 bases, the J end lost 8 bases, and 13 bases lay between the germline ends. The CDR3 has 13 residues. CDR3: CASSGRPGDEQFF. CDR3 nucleotide sequence: TGTGCCAGCAGCGGGCGTCCCGGGGATGAGCAGTTCTTC. Full variable domain (rest looked up from reference TRBV7-2 and TRBJ2-1): GAGVSQSPSNKVTEKGKDVELRCDPISGHTALYWYRQSLGQGLEFLIYFQGNSAPDKSGLPSDRFSAERTGGSVSTLTIQRTQQEDSAVYLCASSGRPGDEQFFGPGTRLTVL.

The CDR3 loop reads CATAGGRSYEQYF. CDR3 DNA sequence: TGTGCCACGGCCGGCGGGCGCTCCTACGAGCAGTACTTC. V is TRBV27 and J is TRBJ2-7; D perhaps matches TRBD2 (5 bases). The V gene's germline CDR1 is MNHEY and CDR2 SMNVEV (reference sequence). CDR3 length: 13 residues. Trimming removed 10 bases from V and 0 bases from J, with 13 bases in between.

CDR3 bases: TGTGCCAGCAGTCCCGACAGGGGCTGGCAGCCCCAGCATTTT. Translated, it gives CASSPDRGWQPQHF. The chain is built from TRBV27 and TRBJ1-5, with 8 bases that match TRBD1. This CDR3 is 14 amino acids long. Germline trimming cut 5 bases from V and 7 bases from J; bases unmatched to any gene: 7. Per germline, CDR1 MNHEY and CDR2 SMNVEV (reference sequence).